These 13 T cell receptor beta chains originate from one sample sequenced in a study of patients and donors after allogeneic stem cell transplantation. TCRdb re-analysed the RT-PCR reads in MiXCR, keeping a single row per CDR3 protein. This sample has some 960,000 distinct CDR3 sequences, with under 20% found just once. Specimen: blood, either unsorted or a sorted T cell fraction (not recorded which). These receptors were obtained from a human donor who was either an allogeneic HSCT recipient or a stem cell or donor lymphocyte infusion donor (not recorded which). It is not recorded whose cells these are; they may come from a transplant donor.

This clonotype has more than one count but fewer than ten. The rearrangement links TRBV20-1 to TRBJ1-1, with D hard to call. This CDR3 comprises 12 residues. CDR1 is DFQATT, CDR2 SNEGSKA, per germline (reference sequence). Deletions cut 4 bases from V and 0 bases from J, with 6 bases between. The CDR3 sequence is CSAIQMNTEAFF. In DNA, the CDR3 is TGCAGTGCTATACAGATGAACACTGAAGCTTTCTTT.

CDR3 coding DNA: TGCGCCAGCAGCCAAGAAGGGGGGACTGTGGCTTATGGCTACACCTTC. Translated, it gives CASSQEGGTVAYGYTF. This chain joins TRBV4-1 and TRBJ1-2; a possible D gene is TRBD1 (6 bases). The CDR3 has 16 amino acids. CDR1 MGHRA and CDR2 YSYEKL come from the germline V gene. The V end was cut by 0 bases, the J end by 5 bases, with 16 bases between.

This clonotype was detected a few times. The V gene is TRBV5-1, the J gene TRBJ1-4; D may be TRBD1 (5 bases). The CDR3 is made up of 15 amino acids. V lost 1 base, J lost 5 bases, and 12 bases lay in between. Germline V gives CDR1 SGHRS, CDR2 YFSETQ. Here the CDR3 DNA reads TGCGCCAGCAGCTTGAGTGACAGAAGAAATGAAAAACTGTTTTTT. Its translation is CASSLSDRRNEKLFF.

The rearrangement uses TRBV4-1 and TRBJ2-7; unclear D gene. Looked up from germline, CDR1 is MGHRA and CDR2 is YSYEKL. V was clipped by 2 bases and J by 0 bases, with 8 bases between them. The CDR3 totals 14 residues. CDR3 nucleotide sequence: TGCGCCAGCAGCCAACCCCGAACCTCCTACGAGCAGTACTTC. Translated, it gives CASSQPRTSYEQYF.

This clonotype was seen only a few times. The chain links TRBV7-3 to TRBJ2-1; 8 bases align to TRBD2. The CDR3 is 16 amino acids. Trimming removed 5 bases from V and 0 bases from J; junction bases left unmatched: 6. Germline V gene lookup returns CDR1 SGHTA and CDR2 FQGTGA. Here the CDR3 reads CASSPPTSGSYNEQFF. The CDR3 bases are TGTGCCAGCAGCCCACCCACTAGCGGCTCCTACAATGAGCAGTTCTTC.

The CDR3 bases are TGCAGTGCTAGAGATCTAGGACAGGTGTACGAGCAGTACTTC. Translating it yields CSARDLGQVYEQYF. The chain joins TRBV20-1 to TRBJ2-7, with 7 bases aligning to TRBD1. Losses at the gene ends were 0 bases for V and 4 bases for J; bases not matched to a gene: 6. Germline V CDR1 and CDR2: DFQATT, SNEGSKA (reference sequence). The CDR3 has 14 amino acids.

The gene calls are TRBV20-1 and TRBJ2-1; tentative D call: TRBD2 (6 bases). There are 16 residues in the CDR3. Trimming pared 5 bases from V and 5 bases from J, leaving 22 bases between. Germline V gene data show CDR1 as DFQATT and CDR2 as SNEGSKA (reference sequence). The chain's CDR3 is CSADRDGLRRHNEQFF. CDR3 nucleotides: TGCAGTGCTGATAGGGACGGACTACGGCGGCACAATGAGCAGTTCTTC.

The rearrangement links TRBV12-5 to TRBJ1-1; weak D call: TRBD1 (5 bases). The CDR3 runs to 17 residues. V shed 1 base and J shed 1 base, with 16 bases lying between them. Looked up from germline, CDR1 is LGHNT and CDR2 is FRNRAP. CDR3 sequence: CASGLGEGRLGNTEAFF. DNA for the CDR3: TGTGCTAGTGGTTTGGGAGAGGGGAGGTTAGGGAACACTGAAGCTTTCTTT.

The chain is built from TRBV24-1 and TRBJ1-2; no reliable D call. This CDR3 is built from 13 residues. Germline CDR1 is KGHDR and CDR2 is SFDVKD. V gave up 10 bases and J gave up 8 bases, with 19 bases separating them. CDR3 sequence (DNA): TGTGCCACATCTTCTCAGGCGATTGCGGGCTACACCTTC. Protein: CATSSQAIAGYTF.

The rearrangement uses TRBV2 and TRBJ1-5, with unresolved D. CDR3 size: 14 residues. CDR1 and CDR2 (germline): SNHLY, FYNNEI. Trimming pared 4 bases from V and 6 bases from J, leaving 13 bases between. CDR3 DNA sequence: TGTGCCAGCAGTGGAGGGCGGAAGGTTCAGCCCCAGCATTTT. This translates into CASSGGRKVQPQHF.

This clonotype showed up just a few times. This chain uses TRBV12-3 or TRBV12-4 with TRBJ1-2; perhaps TRBD1 as D (5 bases). The length of the CDR3 is 14 residues. Trimming removed 6 bases from V and 7 bases from J, with 18 bases in between. This CDR3 is CASSPRGGSSGYTF. As DNA, the CDR3 is TGTGCCAGCAGCCCCCGTGGGGGTTCGAGTGGCTACACCTTC.

This sequence joins TRBV6-5 and TRBJ2-7, with D uncertain. With 4 bases removed from V and 0 bases from J, the gap between germline ends came to 19 bases. Germline CDR1 is MNHEY and CDR2 is SVGAGI. This CDR3 is built from 17 residues. The CDR3 coding sequence is TGTGCCAGCAGTTCCCGCGGTCCCGTAGGACCCTCCTACGAGCAGTACTTC. Protein: CASSSRGPVGPSYEQYF.

The chain is built from TRBV25-1 and TRBJ2-5; 11 bases align to TRBD1. J lost 8 bases, V lost 1 base, and 9 bases had no gene match. CDR3 length: 16 amino acids. Per the germline V gene, CDR1 is MGHDK and CDR2 is SYGVNS. In DNA form, the CDR3 reads TGTGCCAGCAGTGAATTAGGGACAGGGGGGCTGAGAACCCAGTACTTC. It is translated as CASSELGTGGLRTQYF.